This TCR beta chain originates from a study of blood T cell repertoires in COVID-19. Study-wide background: Samples of COVID-19 (acute and convalescent) were obtained from the United States, Italy and Spain. In each case, the material was cDNA or gDNA derived from T cells, B-cell-depleted T cells, or PBMCs.

The length of the CDR3 is 17 residues. The germline CDR1 and CDR2 sequences are MGHDK and SYGVNS. Trimming removed 1 base from V and 0 bases from J, with 10 bases in between. TCRdb's copy holds only in-frame clones and misses some; the assay was immunoSEQ multiplex PCR. The sample contains about 120,000 clones, roughly four fifths of which appear only once. The TCR comes from a human donor in a cohort sampled during active COVID-19. This chain connects TRBV25-1 to TRBJ2-6, with a tentative D call TRBD1 (5 bases). Material for sequencing was peripheral blood. The CDR3 loop reads CASSESWGNSGANVLTF. The CDR3, as DNA: TGTGCCAGCAGTGAATCTTGGGGCAACTCTGGGGCCAACGTCCTGACTTTC.